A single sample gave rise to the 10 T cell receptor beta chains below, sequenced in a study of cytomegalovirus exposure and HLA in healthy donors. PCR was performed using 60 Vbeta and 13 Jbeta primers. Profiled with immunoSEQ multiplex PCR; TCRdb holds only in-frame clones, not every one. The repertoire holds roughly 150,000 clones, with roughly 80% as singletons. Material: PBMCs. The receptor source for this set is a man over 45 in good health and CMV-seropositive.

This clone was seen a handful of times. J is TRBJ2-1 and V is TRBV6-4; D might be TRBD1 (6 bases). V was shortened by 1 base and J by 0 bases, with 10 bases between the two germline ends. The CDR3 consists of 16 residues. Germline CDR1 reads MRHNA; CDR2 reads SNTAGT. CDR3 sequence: CASSDFETGSYNEQFF. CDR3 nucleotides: TGTGCCAGCAGTGACTTCGAGACAGGCTCCTACAATGAGCAGTTCTTC.

CDR3 sequence: CASSMRGGADTQYF. CDR3 in DNA: TGTGCCAGTAGTATGAGGGGAGGTGCAGATACGCAGTATTTT. This sequence joins TRBV19 and TRBJ2-3, with D possibly being TRBD2 (6 bases). The CDR3 length is 14 residues. Deletions cut 3 bases from V and 4 bases from J, with 11 bases between. Per germline, CDR1 LNHDA and CDR2 SQIVND (reference sequence).

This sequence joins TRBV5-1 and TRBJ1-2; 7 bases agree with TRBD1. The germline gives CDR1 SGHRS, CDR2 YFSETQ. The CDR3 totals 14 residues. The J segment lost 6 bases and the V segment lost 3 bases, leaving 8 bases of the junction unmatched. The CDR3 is CASSSTGELDGYTF. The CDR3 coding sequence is TGCGCCAGCAGCTCCACAGGGGAATTGGATGGCTACACCTTC.

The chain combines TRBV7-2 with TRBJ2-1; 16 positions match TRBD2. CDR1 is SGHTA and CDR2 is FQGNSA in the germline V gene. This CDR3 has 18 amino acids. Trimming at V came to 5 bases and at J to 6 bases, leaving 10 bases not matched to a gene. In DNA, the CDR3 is TGTGCCAGCAGCGCGGGACTAGCGGGAGGGTTGACCCCCAATGAGCAGTTCTTC. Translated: CASSAGLAGGLTPNEQFF.

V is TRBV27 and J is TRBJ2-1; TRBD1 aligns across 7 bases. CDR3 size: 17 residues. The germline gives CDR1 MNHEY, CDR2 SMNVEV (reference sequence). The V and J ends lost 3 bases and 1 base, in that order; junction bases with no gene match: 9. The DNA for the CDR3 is TGTGCCAGCAGTTTGGATACAGGGGCCCCGTCCTACAATGAGCAGTTCTTC. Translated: CASSLDTGAPSYNEQFF.

This CDR3 reads CASSSTSGAYEQYF. The CDR3, as DNA: TGTGCCAGCAGCTCGACTAGCGGAGCCTACGAGCAGTACTTC. The rearrangement joins TRBV6-5 to TRBJ2-7; TRBD2 agrees at 9 bases. V was clipped by 6 bases and J by 2 bases; unmatched bases: 5. CDR3 length: 14 amino acids. Germline V gives CDR1 MNHEY, CDR2 SVGAGI.

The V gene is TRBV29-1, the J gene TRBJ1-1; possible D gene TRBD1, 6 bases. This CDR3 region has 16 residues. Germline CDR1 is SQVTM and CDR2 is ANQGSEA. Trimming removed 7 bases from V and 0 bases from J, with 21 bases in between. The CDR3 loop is CSASGQLGALNTEAFF. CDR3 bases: TGCAGCGCCTCGGGACAATTGGGAGCTCTGAACACTGAAGCTTTCTTT. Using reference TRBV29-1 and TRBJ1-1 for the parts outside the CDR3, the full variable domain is SAVISQKPSRDICQRGTSLTIQCQVDSQVTMMFWYRQQPGQSLTLIATANQGSEATYESGFVIDKFPISRPNLTFSTLTVSNMSPEDSSIYLCSASGQLGALNTEAFFGQGTRLTVV.

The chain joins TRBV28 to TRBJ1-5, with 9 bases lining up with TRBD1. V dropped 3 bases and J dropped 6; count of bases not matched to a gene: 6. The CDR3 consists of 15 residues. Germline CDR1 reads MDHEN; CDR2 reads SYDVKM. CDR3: CASSLGQGNSQPQHF. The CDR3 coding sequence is TGTGCCAGCAGTTTGGGACAGGGAAATAGTCAGCCCCAGCATTTT.

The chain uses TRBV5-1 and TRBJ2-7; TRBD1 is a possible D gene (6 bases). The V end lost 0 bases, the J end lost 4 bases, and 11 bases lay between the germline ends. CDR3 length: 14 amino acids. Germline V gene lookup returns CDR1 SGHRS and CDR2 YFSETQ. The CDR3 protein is CASSLGQATYEQYF. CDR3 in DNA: TGCGCCAGCAGCTTGGGACAGGCCACATACGAGCAGTACTTC.

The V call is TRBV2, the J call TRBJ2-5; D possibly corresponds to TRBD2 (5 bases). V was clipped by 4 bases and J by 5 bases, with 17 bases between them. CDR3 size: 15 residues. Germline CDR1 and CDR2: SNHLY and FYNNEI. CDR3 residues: CASSALGVRGETQYF. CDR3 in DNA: TGTGCCAGCAGTGCCTTGGGAGTACGCGGGGAGACCCAGTACTTC.